One sample yielded the 30 T cell receptor beta chains listed below, sequenced in a study of response to subunit inactivated influenza vaccine. A single record per CDR3 protein comes from TCRdb applying MiXCR to the RT-PCR reads. The top ten hold roughly 10% of the sample, which has 700,000 to 900,000 distinct CDR3 sequences, around 20% seen once. Sequencing was performed on PBMCs from blood, taken roughly 5 days after vaccination. The receptors originated from a man aged 50 to 60 who received an inactivated influenza vaccine.

The chain recombines TRBV10-3 with TRBJ2-1; 11 bases align to TRBD2. Germline-derived CDR1 and CDR2 are ENHRY and SYGVKD. CDR3 length: 14 residues. Trimming removed 5 bases from V and 5 bases from J; junction bases left unmatched: 2. The CDR3 region is CAISQTSGNNEQFF. The CDR3 DNA follows: TGTGCCATCAGTCAGACTAGCGGGAACAATGAGCAGTTCTTC.

For the CDR3, the DNA is TGTGCCAGCAGCCAAGACAGCATTACACGCAATTCACCCCTCCACTTT. This translates into CASSQDSITRNSPLHF. V usage is TRBV3-1 and J usage is TRBJ1-6; D is ambiguous. Germline V gene lookup returns CDR1 LGHDT and CDR2 YNNKEL (reference sequence). The CDR3 extends over 16 amino acids. Trimming took 0 bases from V and 7 from J, leaving 13 bases between them.

This clonotype was recorded at least ten times. The chain combines TRBV12-3 or TRBV12-4 with TRBJ2-3, with 7 nucleotides matching TRBD1. Trimming cost V 4 bases and J 3 bases; bases outside gene matches: 10. This CDR3 is built from 16 residues. The CDR3 nucleotides read TGTGCCAGCAGTTCCATTTCAGGGGGAAGGACAGATACGCAGTATTTT. Encoded protein: CASSSISGGRTDTQYF.

This clonotype appeared many times. V usage is TRBV4-3 and J usage is TRBJ2-7, with unresolved D. Germline V CDR1 and CDR2: LGHNA, YSLEER. There are 14 residues in the CDR3. With 0 bases removed from V and 0 bases from J, the gap between germline ends came to 6 bases. The CDR3 loop is CASSQDRSSYEQYF. Written as DNA, the CDR3 is TGCGCCAGCAGCCAAGACAGGAGCTCCTACGAGCAGTACTTC.

The V call is TRBV4-2, the J call TRBJ1-1; D might be TRBD1 (5 bases). The germline V gene encodes CDR1 LGHNA and CDR2 YNFKEQ. Between the trimmed V and J ends, which lost 1 base and 3 bases, there was a span of 9 bases. This CDR3 region has 14 residues. The CDR3 spells CASSQAGVDTEAFF. The DNA of the CDR3 is TGTGCCAGCAGCCAAGCGGGGGTCGACACTGAAGCTTTCTTT.

The chain joins TRBV4-2 to TRBJ2-5; 11 nucleotides agree with TRBD1. Looked up from germline, CDR1 is LGHNA and CDR2 is YNFKEQ. There are 15 residues in the CDR3. The ends lost 6 bases at V and 6 bases at J; junction bases unmatched: 9. Here the CDR3 DNA reads TGTGCCAGCAGTCTTGGGACAGGGGGGATTCAGACCCAGTACTTC. Protein sequence: CASSLGTGGIQTQYF.

The chain links TRBV29-1 to TRBJ2-1; TRBD2 aligns across 7 bases. Per germline, CDR1 SQVTM and CDR2 ANQGSEA. The V gene end was trimmed by 8 bases and the J gene end by 3 bases; junction bases not matched to a gene: 10. This CDR3 region has 14 residues. The CDR3 region has the DNA TGCAGCACAAACGGGAGGAAGAGCTACAATGAGCAGTTCTTC. Its protein product is CSTNGRKSYNEQFF.

This chain uses TRBV20-1 with TRBJ2-1; TRBD2 matches 11 bases. This CDR3 contains 15 residues. V dropped 3 bases and J dropped 6; count of bases not matched to a gene: 7. From germline, CDR1 is DFQATT and CDR2 SNEGSKA (reference sequence). As DNA, the CDR3 is TGCAGTGCTAGCGAACCTAGCGGGAGGTTCAATGAGCAGTTCTTC. It yields the protein CSASEPSGRFNEQFF.

CDR3 loop: CASTPGGSIKGELFF. Here the CDR3 DNA reads TGTGCCAGCACCCCCGGGGGCAGTATCAAAGGGGAGCTGTTTTTT. J is TRBJ2-2 and V is TRBV6-2 or TRBV6-3; the D gene could be TRBD1 or TRBD2 (6 bases each). The CDR3 extends over 15 amino acids. Trimming removed 7 bases at V and 8 bases at J, with 20 bases between. Germline assignment: CDR1 MNHEY and CDR2 SVGEGT.

The chain carries TRBV4-1 and TRBJ1-2; possible D gene TRBD1, 5 bases. Germline V gene sequence: CDR1 MGHRA, CDR2 YSYEKL. This CDR3 has 16 amino acids. The V end was cut by 0 bases, the J end by 7 bases, with 18 bases between. This CDR3 is CASSQDVRQGAGGYTF. In DNA, the CDR3 is TGCGCCAGCAGCCAAGATGTAAGGCAGGGTGCCGGTGGCTACACCTTC.

This clonotype was observed a few times. The V and J genes are TRBV9 and TRBJ2-7, with TRBD2 matching 8 bases. The germline gives CDR1 SGDLS, CDR2 YYNGEE. V shed 4 bases and J 1 base; nucleotides not matched to a gene: 7. The CDR3 covers 15 residues. CDR3: CASSPHAGGSYEQYF. CDR3 nucleotides: TGTGCCAGCAGCCCCCATGCGGGAGGTTCCTACGAGCAGTACTTC.

The gene calls are TRBV30 and TRBJ2-1, with 8 bases that match TRBD1. The trim removed 3 bases at V and 0 bases at J, leaving 13 bases unmatched. The CDR3 consists of 18 residues. In germline, CDR1 is GTSNPN, CDR2 SVGIG (reference sequence). The CDR3 protein is CAWSGGQGGKSSYNEQFF. The CDR3 nucleotides read TGTGCCTGGAGCGGAGGACAGGGTGGGAAAAGCTCCTACAATGAGCAGTTCTTC.

The rearrangement links TRBV4-3 to TRBJ2-3, with TRBD2 matching over 9 bases. Losses at the gene ends were 0 bases for V and 10 bases for J; bases not matched to a gene: 11. Germline-derived CDR1 and CDR2 are LGHNA and YSLEER. CDR3 length: 16 amino acids. As DNA, the CDR3 is TGCGCCAGCAGCCAAGACCCCGGGACTAGCAGTGGTGCGCAGTATTTT. Translation: CASSQDPGTSSGAQYF.

This clonotype was detected a few times. V and J are TRBV5-5 and TRBJ1-6, with D unclear. This CDR3 is built from 11 residues. The germline V and J ends were trimmed by 4 bases and 7 bases, with 3 bases remaining between them. CDR1 and CDR2 from the germline V gene are SGHKS and YYEKEE (reference sequence). CDR3 sequence reads: CASSHNSPLHF. DNA of the CDR3: TGTGCCAGCAGCCACAATTCACCCCTCCACTTT.

The rearrangement joins TRBV6-2 or TRBV6-3 to TRBJ1-5; D may be TRBD1 (5 bases). Germline CDR1 and CDR2: MNHEY and SVGEGT. The CDR3 length is 13 residues. V lost 5 bases to trimming and J lost 5 bases, with 10 bases between them. The CDR3, as DNA: TGTGCCAGCAGTGGGGGGAGAGATCAGCCCCAGCATTTT. Protein: CASSGGRDQPQHF.

Turning to this clonotype: A junction end diverges from the germline sequence, so it may reflect a read error. The J gene is TRBJ2-3, the V gene TRBV7-9; D ambiguous. There are 13 residues in the CDR3. Per the germline V gene, CDR1 is SEHNR and CDR2 is FQNEAQ (reference sequence). CDR3 sequence (DNA): TGTGCCAGCAGCCTGGGCCGTACAGTTACGCAGTATTTT. Protein sequence: CASSLGRTVTQYF.

The chain has TRBV4-3 and TRBJ2-5; 9 bases are a match to TRBD2. The CDR3 is 18 residues long. Germline assignment: CDR1 LGHNA and CDR2 YSLEER. V was clipped by 0 bases and J by 5 bases; unmatched bases: 13. CDR3 sequence: CASSQDLASAGGWETQYF. Written as DNA, the CDR3 is TGCGCCAGCAGCCAAGATCTCGCGTCAGCGGGAGGCTGGGAGACCCAGTACTTC.

This clonotype was seen a handful of times. The gene calls are TRBV5-1 and TRBJ1-2; a possible D gene is TRBD1 (6 bases). The germline CDR1 and CDR2 sequences are SGHRS and YFSETQ. This CDR3 spans 13 amino acids. Trimming took 4 bases from V and 4 from J, leaving 11 bases between them. The CDR3 bases are TGCGCCAGCAGCCCGGACAGTTTCTATGGCTACACCTTC. The encoded protein is CASSPDSFYGYTF.

The rearrangement joins TRBV20-1 to TRBJ1-2; TRBD1 agrees at 8 bases. Germline CDR1 and CDR2: DFQATT and SNEGSKA (reference sequence). V was clipped by 1 base and J by 4 bases; unmatched bases: 17. This CDR3 region has 18 residues. This CDR3 reads CSARVSGTGKLGSYGYTF. The CDR3 coding sequence is TGCAGTGCTAGAGTATCCGGGACAGGAAAATTGGGAAGCTATGGCTACACCTTC.

In this sample, this clonotype turned up many times. The chain uses TRBV7-9 and TRBJ2-7; 9 bases line up with TRBD1. The CDR3 has 15 residues. The V gene's germline CDR1 is SEHNR and CDR2 FQNEAQ (reference sequence). Trimming cost V 6 bases and J 4 bases; bases outside gene matches: 10. CDR3 sequence reads: CASSSRQGVGYEQYF. DNA for the CDR3: TGTGCCAGCAGTTCTCGACAGGGGGTTGGTTACGAGCAGTACTTC.

J is TRBJ2-1 and V is TRBV12-3 or TRBV12-4, with D unclear. The V and J ends lost 5 bases and 3 bases respectively, with 11 bases between them. This CDR3 region has 14 residues. CDR3 sequence reads: CASSPTGGYNEQFF. In DNA form, the CDR3 reads TGTGCCAGCAGTCCCACCGGCGGCTACAATGAGCAGTTCTTC.

About this clonotype: Relative to the germline gene, one junction end is altered; a read error may explain this. The chain uses TRBV10-2 and TRBJ1-6; TRBD1 is a possible D gene (6 bases). Per germline, CDR1 WSHSY and CDR2 SAAADI. The CDR3 loop spans 14 amino acids. The CDR3 bases are TGCGCCGGCAGAGGGGGGGGCGACGGGTCACCCCTCCACTTT. Encoded protein: CAGRGGGDGSPLHF.

This chain connects TRBV28 to TRBJ2-7; D is perhaps TRBD1 (6 bases). In germline, CDR1 is MDHEN, CDR2 SYDVKM. The CDR3 is 17 residues long. V was cut by 3 bases and J by 3 bases, with 21 bases left in between. Here the CDR3 DNA reads TGTGCCAGCAGTTTTATTGGCCGTGGGCAGGGGAACTACGAGCAGTACTTC. It is translated as CASSFIGRGQGNYEQYF. The entire variable domain, with the rest obtained from reference TRBV28 and TRBJ2-7, is as follows: DVKVTQSSRYLVKRTGEKVFLECVQDMDHENMFWYRQDPGLGLRLIYFSYDVKMKEKGDIPEGYSVSREKKERFSLILESASTNQTSMYLCASSFIGRGQGNYEQYFGPGTRLTVT.

This clonotype showed up just a few times. The chain employs TRBV3-1 and TRBJ2-1; no reliable D call. The V end was cut by 2 bases, the J end by 6 bases, with 5 bases between. The length of the CDR3 is 12 residues. The germline gives CDR1 LGHDT, CDR2 YNNKEL (reference sequence). CDR3 protein: CASSQLGNEQFF. The CDR3 nucleotides are TGTGCCAGCAGCCAACTAGGCAATGAGCAGTTCTTC.

This clonotype has more than one count but fewer than ten. The chain couples TRBV12-3 or TRBV12-4 to TRBJ1-4, with D possibly being TRBD1 (5 bases). Trimming pared 6 bases from V and 10 bases from J, leaving 18 bases between. The length of the CDR3 is 14 residues. The chain's CDR3 is CASSIGTFGGKLFF. The CDR3 region has the DNA TGTGCCAGCAGCATAGGCACTTTTGGGGGAAAACTGTTTTTT.

This clonotype was seen a few times. This sequence joins TRBV20-1 and TRBJ1-2; D perhaps matches TRBD1 (5 bases). Trimming stripped 3 bases from V and 1 base from J, with 12 bases between. CDR3 length: 14 amino acids. Looked up from germline, CDR1 is DFQATT and CDR2 is SNEGSKA (reference sequence). CDR3 in DNA: TGCAGTGCTAGTCGGGGCCTCCTTAACTATGGCTACACCTTC. Translating gives CSASRGLLNYGYTF.

The rearrangement joins TRBV7-2 to TRBJ2-2, with 12 nucleotides matching TRBD2. Looked up from germline, CDR1 is SGHTA and CDR2 is FQGNSA. V shed 6 bases, J shed 8 bases, and the junction held 10 bases outside the gene matches. The CDR3 is 16 residues long. Here the CDR3 reads CASRPPGLAGTGELFF. CDR3 nucleotide sequence: TGTGCCAGCAGGCCCCCGGGACTAGCGGGCACGGGGGAGCTGTTTTTT.

This chain links TRBV20-1 with TRBJ2-7; no firm D call. The CDR3 has 14 amino acids. The germline V gene encodes CDR1 DFQATT and CDR2 SNEGSKA (reference sequence). The V end lost 1 base, the J end lost 3 bases, and 13 bases lay between the germline ends. CDR3 in amino acids: CSARAGRGSYEQYF. The CDR3, as DNA: TGCAGTGCTAGAGCCGGCCGCGGTAGCTACGAGCAGTACTTC.

This clonotype was seen more than once but under ten times. The chain uses TRBV6-2 or TRBV6-3 and TRBJ2-5; D is perhaps TRBD1 (6 bases). The CDR3 consists of 16 residues. Germline values: CDR1 MNHEY, CDR2 SVGEGT. Trimming took off 2 bases at V and 7 bases at J, with 20 bases between the two ends. CDR3 region: CASSYVGHSWVGTQYF. The CDR3 DNA follows: TGTGCCAGCAGTTACGTGGGACATTCATGGGTCGGGACCCAGTACTTC.

The chain links TRBV5-1 to TRBJ2-1; no clear D gene. Trimming shortened V by 4 bases and J by 3 bases, and 8 bases separated the two germline ends. The CDR3 has 13 amino acids. Germline lookup yields CDR1 SGHRS and CDR2 YFSETQ. The CDR3 region is CASSREHYNEQFF. The CDR3 region has the DNA TGCGCCAGCAGCCGAGAACACTACAATGAGCAGTTCTTC.